This T cell receptor beta chain was recovered during a study of OX40 agonist ivuxolimab in advanced cancers. Across the whole study: A male proportion of over 70% was recorded, with mean age 60 years and range about 20 to 79.

The repertoire was sequenced with immunoSEQ multiplex PCR; TCRdb's copy has only in-frame clones and lacks some. The table records 90,000 to 100,000 clones, 75% to 90% of them present only once. Autoimmune disease history or systemic immunosuppression led to patient exclusion. The trim removed 7 bases at V and 11 bases at J, leaving 11 bases unmatched. Germline CDR1 reads MDHEN; CDR2 reads SYDVKM. The CDR3 extends over 13 amino acids. About this clone: Its antigen remains unidentified.

Study-level results: In general, CD8+ T cells held more expanded clones than CD4+ did, on average.

This TCR derives from an adult with an advanced solid tumor such as melanoma, head and neck, liver or kidney cancer. The sequencing here drew on CD4+ or CD8+ T cells sorted from blood, taken in a trial of the OX40 agonist ivuxolimab. J is TRBJ2-5 and V is TRBV28; 9 positions agree with TRBD1. This CDR3 reads CASNTGGSTGQYF. CDR3 in DNA: TGTGCCAGCAATACAGGGGGCTCGACAGGACAGTACTTC.